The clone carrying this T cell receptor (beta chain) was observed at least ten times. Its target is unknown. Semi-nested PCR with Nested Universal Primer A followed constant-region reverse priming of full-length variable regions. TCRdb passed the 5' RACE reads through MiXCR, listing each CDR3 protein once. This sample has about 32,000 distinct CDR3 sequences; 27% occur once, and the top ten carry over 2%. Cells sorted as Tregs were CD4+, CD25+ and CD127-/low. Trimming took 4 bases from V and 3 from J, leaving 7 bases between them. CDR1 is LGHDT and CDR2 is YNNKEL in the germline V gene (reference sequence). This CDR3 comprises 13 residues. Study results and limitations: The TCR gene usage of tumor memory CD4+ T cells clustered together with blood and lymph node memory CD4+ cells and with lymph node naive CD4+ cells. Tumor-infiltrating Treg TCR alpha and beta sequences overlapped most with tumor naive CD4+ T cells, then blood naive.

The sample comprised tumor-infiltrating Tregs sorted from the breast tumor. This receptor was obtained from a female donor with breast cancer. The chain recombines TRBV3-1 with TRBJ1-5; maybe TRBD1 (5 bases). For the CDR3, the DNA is TGTGCCAGCAGCCGAGGGGACAATCAGCCCCAGCATTTT. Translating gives CASSRGDNQPQHF.